The next 8 T cell receptor beta chains were all read from a single sample in a study of cytomegalovirus exposure and HLA in healthy donors. PCR used 60 Vbeta primers and 13 Jbeta primers. Here immunoSEQ multiplex PCR was the method, and the copy in TCRdb shows in-frame clones only, minus some. The table records 100,000 or so clones, approximately 80% of them present only once. Sequences were obtained from PBMCs. Receptors were obtained from a female donor in good health and CMV-seropositive.

This chain uses TRBV5-6 with TRBJ2-3; TRBD2 aligns across 8 bases. The CDR3 loop spans 15 amino acids. J was trimmed by 5 bases and V by 4 bases; bases with no gene match: 9. Germline V gene sequence: CDR1 SGHDT, CDR2 YYEEEE. The CDR3 region is CASSGPGLVVDTQYF. The CDR3, as DNA: TGTGCCAGCAGCGGACCGGGACTAGTTGTAGATACGCAGTATTTT.

This clone was observed once. V is TRBV6-5 and J is TRBJ2-5, with 7 nucleotides matching TRBD1. Trimming cost V 4 bases and J 7 bases; bases outside gene matches: 6. Germline lookup yields CDR1 MNHEY and CDR2 SVGAGI. The CDR3 has 13 residues. The CDR3 region is CASSFDRAGTQYF. In DNA, the CDR3 is TGTGCCAGCAGTTTTGACAGGGCAGGGACCCAGTACTTC.

The chain employs TRBV30 and TRBJ2-5; perhaps TRBD2 as D (5 bases). Trimming pared 1 base from V and 4 bases from J, leaving 13 bases between. Germline CDR1 is GTSNPN and CDR2 is SVGIG (reference sequence). The CDR3 runs 14 residues. The CDR3 nucleotides are TGTGCCTGGAGTGCCCGAATAGAGGGAGAGACCCAGTACTTC. Protein: CAWSARIEGETQYF.

V usage is TRBV4-2 and J usage is TRBJ2-3, with a weak D call TRBD2 (6 bases). The CDR3 contains 17 residues. The V end lost 0 bases, the J end lost 0 bases, and 13 bases lay between the germline ends. In germline, CDR1 is LGHNA, CDR2 YNFKEQ. The CDR3 sequence: CASSQDLRTSSTDTQYF. The CDR3, as DNA: TGTGCCAGCAGCCAAGATCTGAGAACTAGCAGCACAGATACGCAGTATTTT.

The chain carries TRBV5-1 and TRBJ1-1; weak D call: TRBD1 (6 bases). Germline CDR1 is SGHRS and CDR2 is YFSETQ. Trimming left V 0 bases short and J 4 bases short, with 10 bases between. This CDR3 spans 14 amino acids. CDR3 in DNA: TGCGCCAGCAGCTTGGAGGGGGAGACCACTGAAGCTTTCTTT. As protein: CASSLEGETTEAFF. The whole variable domain, filled in from reference TRBV5-1 and TRBJ1-1, reads KAGVTQTPRYLIKTRGQQVTLSCSPISGHRSVSWYQQTPGQGLQFLFEYFSETQRNKGNFPGRFSGRQFSNSRSEMNVSTLELGDSALYLCASSLEGETTEAFFGQGTRLTVV.

This chain uses TRBV18 with TRBJ1-2; 9 bases match TRBD1. CDR1 and CDR2 from the germline V gene are KGHSH and LQKENI. This CDR3 region has 14 residues. After removal of 3 bases from V and 4 bases from J, the junction contained 3 bases not matched to a gene. CDR3 bases: TGTGCCAGCTCACCGGACAGGGGTCCCTATGGCTACACCTTC. Protein: CASSPDRGPYGYTF.

The chain recombines TRBV6-5 with TRBJ1-1; 9 bases map to TRBD1. V trimming: 4 bases; J trimming: 4 bases; junction bases outside the gene matches: 7. The CDR3 length is 15 residues. The V gene's germline CDR1 is MNHEY and CDR2 SVGAGI. The CDR3 DNA follows: TGTGCCAGCAGTTTTACAGGGGGCTGGAGCACTGAAGCTTTCTTT. Encoded protein: CASSFTGGWSTEAFF.

In DNA form, the CDR3 reads TGTGCCGCCAGGGGCACAGATACGCAGTATTTT. This codes for CAARGTDTQYF. The V call is TRBV7-9, the J call TRBJ2-3; D possibly corresponds to TRBD1 (5 bases). This CDR3 spans 11 amino acids. Trimming cost V 11 bases and J 1 base, with 7 bases left between them. In germline, CDR1 is SEHNR, CDR2 FQNEAQ (reference sequence).